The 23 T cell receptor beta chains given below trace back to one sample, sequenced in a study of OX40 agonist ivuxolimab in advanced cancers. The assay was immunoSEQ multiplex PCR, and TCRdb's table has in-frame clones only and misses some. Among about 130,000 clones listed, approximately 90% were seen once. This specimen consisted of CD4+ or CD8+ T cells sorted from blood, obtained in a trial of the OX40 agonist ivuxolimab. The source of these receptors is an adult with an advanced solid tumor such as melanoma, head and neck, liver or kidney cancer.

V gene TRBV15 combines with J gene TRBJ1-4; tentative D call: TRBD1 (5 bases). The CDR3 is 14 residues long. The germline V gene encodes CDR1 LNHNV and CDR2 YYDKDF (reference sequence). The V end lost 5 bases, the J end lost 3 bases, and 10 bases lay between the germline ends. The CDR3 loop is CATSLGGANEKLFF. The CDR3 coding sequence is TGTGCCACCAGCCTCGGGGGTGCTAATGAAAAACTGTTTTTT.

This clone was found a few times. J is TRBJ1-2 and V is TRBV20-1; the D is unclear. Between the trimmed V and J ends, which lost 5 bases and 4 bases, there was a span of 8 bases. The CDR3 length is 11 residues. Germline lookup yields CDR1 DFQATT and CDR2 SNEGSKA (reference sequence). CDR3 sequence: CSALRGYGYTF. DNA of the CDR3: TGCAGTGCTCTGCGGGGCTATGGCTACACCTTC.

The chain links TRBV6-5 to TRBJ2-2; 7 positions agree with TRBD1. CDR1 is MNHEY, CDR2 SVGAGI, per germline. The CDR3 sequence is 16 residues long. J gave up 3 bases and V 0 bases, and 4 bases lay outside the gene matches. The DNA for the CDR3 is TGTGCCAGCAGTTACTCGGCAGGGGGAGACACCGGGGAGCTGTTTTTT. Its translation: CASSYSAGGDTGELFF.

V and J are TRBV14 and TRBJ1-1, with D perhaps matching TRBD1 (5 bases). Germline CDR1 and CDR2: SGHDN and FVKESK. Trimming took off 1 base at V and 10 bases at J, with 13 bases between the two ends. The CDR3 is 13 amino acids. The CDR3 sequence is CASSQGLFQGAFF. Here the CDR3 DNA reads TGTGCCAGCAGCCAAGGCTTGTTCCAGGGAGCTTTCTTT.

CDR3: CASSSQDSGYNEQFF. The CDR3 DNA follows: TGTGCCAGCAGCTCCCAAGATAGCGGATACAATGAGCAGTTCTTC. This chain uses TRBV9 with TRBJ2-1; D might be TRBD2 (6 bases). V was pared by 4 bases and J by 4 bases, with 15 bases between. Germline CDR1 reads SGDLS; CDR2 reads YYNGEE. The CDR3 covers 15 residues.

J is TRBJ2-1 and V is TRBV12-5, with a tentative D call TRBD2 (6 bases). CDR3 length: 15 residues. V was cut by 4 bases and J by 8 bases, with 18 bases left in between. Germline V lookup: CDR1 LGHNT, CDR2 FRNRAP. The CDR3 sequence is CASGWPEGRGDEQFF. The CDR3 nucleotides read TGTGCTAGTGGTTGGCCGGAGGGCCGGGGCGATGAGCAGTTCTTC.

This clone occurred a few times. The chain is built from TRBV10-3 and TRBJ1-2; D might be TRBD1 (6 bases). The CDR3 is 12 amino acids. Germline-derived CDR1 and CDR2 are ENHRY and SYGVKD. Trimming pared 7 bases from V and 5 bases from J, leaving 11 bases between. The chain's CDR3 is CAITAGDYGYTF. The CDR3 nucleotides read TGTGCCATCACAGCAGGGGATTATGGCTACACCTTC.

In DNA, the CDR3 is TGTGCCAGCAGCTTTAGACAGGGCCACTACGAGCAGTACTTC. This gives the protein CASSFRQGHYEQYF. The chain uses TRBV7-6 and TRBJ2-7, with 7 bases lining up with TRBD1. J was trimmed by 3 bases and V by 3 bases; bases with no gene match: 5. CDR1 is SGHVS and CDR2 is FNYEAQ in the germline V gene. The CDR3 runs to 14 residues.

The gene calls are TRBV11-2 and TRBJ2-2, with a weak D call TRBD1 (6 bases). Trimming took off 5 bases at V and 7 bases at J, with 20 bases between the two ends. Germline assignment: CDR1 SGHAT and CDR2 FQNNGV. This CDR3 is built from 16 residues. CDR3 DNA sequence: TGTGCCAGCAGCCCTTCGCGTAACAGGGTCGGCGGGGAGCTGTTTTTT. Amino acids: CASSPSRNRVGGELFF.

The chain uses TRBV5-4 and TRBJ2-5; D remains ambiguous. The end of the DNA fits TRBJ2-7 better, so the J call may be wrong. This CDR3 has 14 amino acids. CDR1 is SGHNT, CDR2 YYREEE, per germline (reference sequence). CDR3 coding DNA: TGTGCCAGCAGCTTGGAAGGTTACGGTTACGAGCAGTACTTC. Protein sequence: CASSLEGYGYEQYF.

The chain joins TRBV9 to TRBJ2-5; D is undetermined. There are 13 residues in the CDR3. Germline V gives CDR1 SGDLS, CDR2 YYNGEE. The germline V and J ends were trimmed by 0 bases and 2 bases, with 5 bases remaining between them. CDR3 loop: CASSVASQETQYF. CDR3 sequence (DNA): TGTGCCAGCAGCGTAGCCAGTCAAGAGACCCAGTACTTC.

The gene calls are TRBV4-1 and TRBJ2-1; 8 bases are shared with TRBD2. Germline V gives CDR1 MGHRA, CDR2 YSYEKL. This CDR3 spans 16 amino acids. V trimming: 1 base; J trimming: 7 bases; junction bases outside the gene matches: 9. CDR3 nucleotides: TGCGCCAGCAGCCAAGTAAAAACGGGAGGGTCTAATGAGCAGTTCTTC. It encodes CASSQVKTGGSNEQFF.

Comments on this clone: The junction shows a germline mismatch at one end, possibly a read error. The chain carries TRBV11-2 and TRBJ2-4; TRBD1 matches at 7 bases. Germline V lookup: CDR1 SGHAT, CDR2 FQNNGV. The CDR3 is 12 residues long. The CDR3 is CASSLDLGQVDF. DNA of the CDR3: TGTGCCAGCAGCTTAGATCTCGGACAGGTAGACTTC.

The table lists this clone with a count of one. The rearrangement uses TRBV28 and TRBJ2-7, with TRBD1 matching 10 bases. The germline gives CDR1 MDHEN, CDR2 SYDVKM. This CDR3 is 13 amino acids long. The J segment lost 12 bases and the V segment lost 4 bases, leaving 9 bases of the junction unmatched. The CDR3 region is CASSSRQGAHPYF. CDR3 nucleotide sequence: TGTGCCAGCAGTTCCCGACAGGGGGCGCATCCGTACTTC.

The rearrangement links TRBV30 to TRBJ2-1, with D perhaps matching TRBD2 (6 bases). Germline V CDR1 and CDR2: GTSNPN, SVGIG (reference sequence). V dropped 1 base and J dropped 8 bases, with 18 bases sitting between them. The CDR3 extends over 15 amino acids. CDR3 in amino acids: CAWSGLGGGRHEQFF. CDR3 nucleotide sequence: TGTGCCTGGAGTGGCCTTGGGGGAGGACGCCATGAGCAGTTCTTC.

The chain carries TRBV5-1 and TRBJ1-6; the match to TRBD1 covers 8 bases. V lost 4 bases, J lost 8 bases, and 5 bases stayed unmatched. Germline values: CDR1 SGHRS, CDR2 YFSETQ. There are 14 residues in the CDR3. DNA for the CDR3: TGCGCCAGCAGCGCCACGGGACAGGATTCACCCCTCCACTTT. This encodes CASSATGQDSPLHF.

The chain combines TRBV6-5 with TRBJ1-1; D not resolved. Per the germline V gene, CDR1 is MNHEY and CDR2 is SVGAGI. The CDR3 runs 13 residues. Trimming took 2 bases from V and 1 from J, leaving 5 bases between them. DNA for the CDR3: TGTGCCAGCAGTTACACCGAGAACACTGAAGCTTTCTTT. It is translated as CASSYTENTEAFF.

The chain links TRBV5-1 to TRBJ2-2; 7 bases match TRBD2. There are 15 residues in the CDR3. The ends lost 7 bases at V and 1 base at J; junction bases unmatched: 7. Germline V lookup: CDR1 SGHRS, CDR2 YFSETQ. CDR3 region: CASWGGVLNTGELFF. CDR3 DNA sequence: TGCGCCAGCTGGGGAGGGGTCCTGAACACCGGGGAGCTGTTTTTT.

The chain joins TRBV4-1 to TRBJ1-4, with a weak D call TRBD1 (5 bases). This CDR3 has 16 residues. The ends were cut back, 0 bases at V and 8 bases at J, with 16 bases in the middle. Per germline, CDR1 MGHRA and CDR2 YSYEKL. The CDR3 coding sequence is TGCGCCAGCAGCCAAGATAAAGGGTTAACAGGCGAAAAACTGTTTTTT. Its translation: CASSQDKGLTGEKLFF.

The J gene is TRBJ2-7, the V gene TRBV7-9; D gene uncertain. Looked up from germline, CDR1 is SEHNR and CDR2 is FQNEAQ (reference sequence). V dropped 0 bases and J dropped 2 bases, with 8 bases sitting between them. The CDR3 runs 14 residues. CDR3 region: CASSLANAPYEQYF. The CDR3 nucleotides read TGTGCCAGCAGCTTAGCGAATGCCCCCTACGAGCAGTACTTC.

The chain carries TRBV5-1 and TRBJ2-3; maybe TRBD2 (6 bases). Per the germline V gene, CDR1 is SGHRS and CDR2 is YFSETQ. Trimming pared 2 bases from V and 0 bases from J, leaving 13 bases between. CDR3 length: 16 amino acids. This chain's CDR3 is CASSLPLAASTDTQYF. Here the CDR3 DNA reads TGCGCCAGCAGCTTACCTTTAGCGGCTAGCACAGATACGCAGTATTTT.

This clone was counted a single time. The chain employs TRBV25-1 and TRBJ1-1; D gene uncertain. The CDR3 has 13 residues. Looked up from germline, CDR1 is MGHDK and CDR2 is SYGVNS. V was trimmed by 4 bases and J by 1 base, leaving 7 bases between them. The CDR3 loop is CASSGQTNTEAFF. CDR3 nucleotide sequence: TGTGCCAGCAGTGGGCAGACGAACACTGAAGCTTTCTTT.

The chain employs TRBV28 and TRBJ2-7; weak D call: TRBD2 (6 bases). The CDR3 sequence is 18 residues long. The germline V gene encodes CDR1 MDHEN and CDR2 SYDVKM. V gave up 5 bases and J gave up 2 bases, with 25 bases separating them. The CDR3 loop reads CASSTIVYGWDSPYEQYF. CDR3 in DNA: TGTGCCAGCAGTACTATTGTCTACGGGTGGGACTCGCCCTACGAGCAGTACTTC. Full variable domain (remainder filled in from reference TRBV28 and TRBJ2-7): DVKVTQSSRYLVKRTGEKVFLECVQDMDHENMFWYRQDPGLGLRLIYFSYDVKMKEKGDIPEGYSVSREKKERFSLILESASTNQTSMYLCASSTIVYGWDSPYEQYFGPGTRLTVT.